The source of this T cell receptor beta chain is a study of cytomegalovirus exposure and HLA in healthy donors. The CDR3 is made up of 16 amino acids. V lost 2 bases to trimming and J lost 5 bases; unmatched junction nucleotides: 8. Germline CDR1 and CDR2: SEHNR and FQNEAQ (reference sequence). The PCR employed 60 Vbeta primers together with 13 Jbeta primers. Libraries were prepared by immunoSEQ multiplex PCR; TCRdb keeps only in-frame clonotypes and omits some of them. Of 140,000 to 150,000 clones in the sample, approximately 84% were seen once. The genes are TRBV7-9 and TRBJ1-3; 8 bases line up with TRBD1. This receptor was identified in a woman aged 55-75 years in good health and CMV-seropositive. Sequencing was carried out using PBMCs. CDR3 in amino acids: CASSLPHRQGRNTIYF. CDR3 nucleotides: TGTGCCAGCAGCTTACCGCATCGACAGGGGAGAAACACCATATATTTT.